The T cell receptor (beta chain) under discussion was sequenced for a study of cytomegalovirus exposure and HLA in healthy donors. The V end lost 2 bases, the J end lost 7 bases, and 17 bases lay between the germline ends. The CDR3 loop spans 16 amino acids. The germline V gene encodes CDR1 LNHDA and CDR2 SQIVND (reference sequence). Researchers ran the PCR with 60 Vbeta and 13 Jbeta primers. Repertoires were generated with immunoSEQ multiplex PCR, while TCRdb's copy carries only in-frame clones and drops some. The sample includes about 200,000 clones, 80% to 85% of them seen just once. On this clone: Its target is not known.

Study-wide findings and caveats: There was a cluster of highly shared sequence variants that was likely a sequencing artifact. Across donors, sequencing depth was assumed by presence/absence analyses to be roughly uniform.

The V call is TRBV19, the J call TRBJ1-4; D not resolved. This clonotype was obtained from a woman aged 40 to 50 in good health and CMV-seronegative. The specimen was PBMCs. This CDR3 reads CASSIRSRERSEKLFF. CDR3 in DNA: TGTGCCAGTAGTATAAGGTCGAGGGAAAGGAGTGAAAAACTGTTTTTT. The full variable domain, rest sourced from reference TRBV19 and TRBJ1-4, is DGGITQSPKYLFRKEGQNVTLSCEQNLNHDAMYWYRQDPGQGLRLIYYSQIVNDFQKGDIAEGYSVSREKKESFPLTVTSAQKNPTAFYLCASSIRSRERSEKLFFGSGTQLSVL.